These 20 T cell receptor beta chains originate from one sample sequenced in a study of vaccination effects on CD4 cells after COVID-19 (dated by TCRdb to between 2020 and 2023). To identify antigen-specific CD4+ T cell clonotypes by their expansion, the ViraFEST assay first stimulated PBMC with viral peptide pools and then applied TCR sequencing. After around 10 days of culture, CD4+ T cells were isolated with the EasySep CD4+ T cell isolation kit. Library generation was performed with the immunoSEQ multiplex PCR assay. Here the immuneACCESS table is served through TCRdb, limited to in-frame sequences with V and J called. Missing clones are a known gap in these copies; in checked studies unresolved V genes cover under half, and the rest lacks a known reason. For this sample there are 50,000 to 65,000 clones; over 80% appear just once. Of the sample, more than 2% falls within the top ten clones.

The antigens of these receptors remain unknown. The starting material was CD4+ T cells from PBMCs cultured with HCoV-229E spike peptides, obtained before COVID-19 vaccination. The cell subset or site label for this specimen denotes: HCoV-229E spike overlapping peptide pool stimulation. The receptors were gathered from a human donor who received a COVID-19 vaccine.

The V call is TRBV24-1, the J call TRBJ2-5; 9 bases agree with TRBD1. In germline, CDR1 is KGHDR, CDR2 SFDVKD. The CDR3 length is 16 residues. The junction had 8 bases not matched to a gene; V was cut back by 2 bases and J by 5 bases. The chain's CDR3 is CATSDSQDRGSETQYF. CDR3 bases: TGTGCCACCAGTGATTCCCAAGACAGGGGGTCGGAGACCCAGTACTTC.

This chain connects TRBV18 to TRBJ2-1; 10 bases are a match to TRBD2. The length of the CDR3 is 17 residues. Trimming took 2 bases from V and 0 from J; bases not matched to a gene: 4. Looked up from germline, CDR1 is KGHSH and CDR2 is LQKENI. The chain's CDR3 is CASSPGAGGSSYNEQFF. The CDR3 nucleotides are TGTGCCAGCTCACCAGGAGCGGGGGGGAGCTCCTACAATGAGCAGTTCTTC. The entire variable domain, with the rest obtained from reference TRBV18 and TRBJ2-1, is as follows: NAGVMQNPRHLVRRRGQEARLRCSPMKGHSHVYWYRQLPEEGLKFMVYLQKENIIDESGMPKERFSAEFPKEGPSILRIQQVVRGDSAAYFCASSPGAGGSSYNEQFFGPGTRLTVL.

The chain combines TRBV24-1 with TRBJ2-3; 12 nucleotides agree with TRBD2. Germline CDR1 and CDR2: KGHDR and SFDVKD. The CDR3 runs 17 residues. V shed 1 base and J 6 bases; nucleotides not matched to a gene: 7. This CDR3 reads CATSDFLGLAGKDTQYF. Written as DNA, the CDR3 is TGTGCCACCAGTGATTTTTTAGGACTAGCGGGGAAGGATACGCAGTATTTT.

The chain has TRBV5-6 and TRBJ2-5; no reliable D call. Germline CDR1 is SGHDT and CDR2 is YYEEEE. This CDR3 has 14 amino acids. The ends were cut back, 1 base at V and 1 base at J, with 8 bases in the middle. The CDR3: CASSLWSSQETQYF. For the CDR3, the DNA is TGTGCCAGCAGCTTGTGGTCTAGCCAAGAGACCCAGTACTTC. Based on the CDR3 plus reference TRBV5-6 and TRBJ2-5, the full variable domain is DAGVTQSPTHLIKTRGQQVTLRCSPKSGHDTVSWYQQALGQGPQFIFQYYEEEERQRGNFPDRFSGHQFPNYSSELNVNALLLGDSALYLCASSLWSSQETQYFGPGTRLLVL.

This sequence joins TRBV19 and TRBJ1-2; TRBD1 is a possible D gene (5 bases). Germline lookup yields CDR1 LNHDA and CDR2 SQIVND (reference sequence). CDR3 length: 10 residues. Trimming pared 10 bases from V and 6 bases from J, leaving 9 bases between. CDR3 sequence: CATGGDGYTF. The CDR3 region has the DNA TGTGCCACCGGGGGAGATGGCTACACCTTC. Combining the CDR3 with reference TRBV19 and TRBJ1-2 gives the whole variable domain DGGITQSPKYLFRKEGQNVTLSCEQNLNHDAMYWYRQDPGQGLRLIYYSQIVNDFQKGDIAEGYSVSREKKESFPLTVTSAQKNPTAFYLCATGGDGYTFGSGTRLTVV.

The chain recombines TRBV4-1 with TRBJ2-2; 10 bases map to TRBD2. Germline-derived CDR1 and CDR2 are MGHRA and YSYEKL. The CDR3 spans 17 residues. J gave up 4 bases and V 3 bases, and 8 bases lay outside the gene matches. CDR3 region: CASSHWGLARGTGELFF. CDR3 sequence (DNA): TGCGCCAGCAGCCATTGGGGACTAGCGCGCGGCACCGGGGAGCTGTTTTTT.

The chain is built from TRBV6-6 and TRBJ2-7; a possible D gene is TRBD1 (6 bases). In germline, CDR1 is MNHNY, CDR2 SVGAGI (reference sequence). This CDR3 contains 15 residues. V was trimmed by 5 bases and J by 2 bases, leaving 16 bases between them. Here the CDR3 reads CASSRDTQSPYEQYV. In nucleotides, the CDR3 is TGTGCCAGCAGTCGGGACACTCAGAGCCCCTACGAGCAGTACGTC.

This clone was picked up one time. This rearrangement joins TRBV29-1 to TRBJ1-1; unclear D gene. The CDR3 has 14 residues. V was cut by 2 bases and J by 1 base, with 11 bases left in between. Germline assignment: CDR1 SQVTM and CDR2 ANQGSEA. The CDR3 loop is CSVERGPGNTEAFF. CDR3 nucleotide sequence: TGCAGCGTTGAACGTGGCCCCGGGAACACTGAAGCTTTCTTT.

The V and J genes are TRBV18 and TRBJ2-2, with 7 bases fitting TRBD1. There are 14 residues in the CDR3. V dropped 4 bases and J dropped 1; count of bases not matched to a gene: 0. Germline assignment: CDR1 KGHSH and CDR2 LQKENI. The CDR3 loop is CASSRDRNTGELFF. The CDR3 DNA reads TGTGCCAGCTCACGGGACAGGAACACCGGGGAGCTGTTTTTT.

The genes are TRBV27 and TRBJ2-5, with D possibly being TRBD1 or TRBD2 (5 bases each). With 3 bases removed from V and 7 bases from J, the gap between germline ends came to 21 bases. Germline V CDR1 and CDR2: MNHEY, SMNVEV (reference sequence). This CDR3 region has 16 residues. The CDR3 DNA follows: TGTGCCAGCAGTTTTATGGGCGTTAACGGGGCCGGGACCCAGTACTTC. Amino acid sequence: CASSFMGVNGAGTQYF.

This sequence joins TRBV18 and TRBJ1-3; D uncertain. Germline CDR1 reads KGHSH; CDR2 reads LQKENI. Between the trimmed V and J ends, which lost 2 bases and 0 bases, there was a span of 11 bases. The CDR3 loop spans 16 amino acids. The CDR3 is CASSPDGRRSGNTIYF. The CDR3, as DNA: TGTGCCAGCTCACCAGATGGACGGCGCTCTGGAAACACCATATATTTT.

The J gene is TRBJ1-1, the V gene TRBV5-1; 10 bases are a match to TRBD1. Germline V CDR1 and CDR2: SGHRS, YFSETQ. The CDR3 has 14 residues. J gave up 3 bases and V 4 bases, and 3 bases lay outside the gene matches. The CDR3: CASSLTGGYTEAFF. CDR3 DNA: TGCGCCAGCAGCCTGACAGGGGGCTACACTGAAGCTTTCTTT.

The chain links TRBV5-1 to TRBJ1-2; D ambiguous. Germline V gene sequence: CDR1 SGHRS, CDR2 YFSETQ. V shed 4 bases and J shed 5 bases, with 12 bases lying between them. This CDR3 comprises 13 residues. The CDR3 here is CASSPDVAYGYTF. DNA of the CDR3: TGCGCCAGCAGCCCGGACGTCGCATATGGCTACACCTTC.

This chain links TRBV5-5 with TRBJ1-1; D might be TRBD1 (5 bases). Germline loops: CDR1 SGHKS, CDR2 YYEKEE (reference sequence). This CDR3 is built from 15 residues. V lost 0 bases to trimming and J lost 1 base, with 10 bases between them. The CDR3 DNA reads as TGTGCCAGCAGCTTGGTAGACAGTCCGAACACTGAAGCTTTCTTT. Its translation: CASSLVDSPNTEAFF.

The chain has TRBV6-2 or TRBV6-3 and TRBJ2-1; D may be TRBD1 or TRBD2 (6 bases each). Germline CDR1 reads MNHEY; CDR2 reads SVGEGT. Trimming removed 2 bases at V and 7 bases at J, with 15 bases between. The CDR3 sequence is 15 residues long. The CDR3 spells CASSYGRGVLNEQFF. The CDR3 DNA is TGTGCCAGCAGTTACGGAAGGGGGGTCTTGAATGAGCAGTTCTTC.

The chain couples TRBV30 to TRBJ2-3; D remains ambiguous. Germline V lookup: CDR1 GTSNPN, CDR2 SVGIG (reference sequence). This CDR3 region has 14 residues. V lost 0 bases, J lost 4 bases, and 11 bases lay in between. The CDR3 here is CAWSVTLSADTQYF. CDR3 DNA sequence: TGTGCCTGGAGTGTCACCCTCTCGGCAGATACGCAGTATTTT. Based on the CDR3 plus reference TRBV30 and TRBJ2-3, the full variable domain is SQTIHQWPATLVQPVGSPLSLECTVEGTSNPNLYWYRQAAGRGLQLLFYSVGIGQISSEVPQNLSASRPQDRQFILSSKKLLLSDSGFYLCAWSVTLSADTQYFGPGTRLTVL.

The chain combines TRBV2 with TRBJ1-5; D possibly corresponds to TRBD1 (5 bases). This CDR3 is 14 amino acids long. The V end lost 3 bases, the J end lost 2 bases, and 8 bases lay between the germline ends. The germline V gene encodes CDR1 SNHLY and CDR2 FYNNEI. The CDR3 coding sequence is TGTGCCAGCAGTGACTCGGGGGGCAATCAGCCCCAGCATTTT. This translates into CASSDSGGNQPQHF. Using reference TRBV2 and TRBJ1-5 for the parts outside the CDR3, the full variable domain is EPEVTQTPSHQVTQMGQEVILRCVPISNHLYFYWYRQILGQKVEFLVSFYNNEISEKSEIFDDQFSVERPDGSNFTLKIRSTKLEDSAMYFCASSDSGGNQPQHFGDGTRLSIL.

This sequence joins TRBV20-1 and TRBJ1-6; no reliable D call. Germline lookup yields CDR1 DFQATT and CDR2 SNEGSKA (reference sequence). The V end lost 6 bases, the J end lost 13 bases, and 13 bases lay between the germline ends. This CDR3 is 11 amino acids long. Here the CDR3 reads CSATDGVPLHF. In DNA form, the CDR3 reads TGCAGTGCGACCGATGGGGTTCCCCTCCACTTT.

The chain has TRBV18 and TRBJ2-7; 8 bases align to TRBD2. CDR1 and CDR2 from the germline V gene are KGHSH and LQKENI. Unmatched junction bases numbered 1, after V lost 3 bases and J lost 3 bases. The CDR3 sequence is 13 residues long. The CDR3 DNA reads as TGTGCCAGCTCACCGGCGGGGGGCTACGAGCAGTACGTC. Its protein product is CASSPAGGYEQYV.

This chain uses TRBV29-1 with TRBJ2-3, with TRBD1 matching over 8 bases. With 5 bases clipped from V and 5 bases from J, the junction kept 6 bases outside the gene matches. The CDR3 runs to 13 residues. The germline gives CDR1 SQVTM, CDR2 ANQGSEA. This CDR3 reads CSVRQGWIDTQYF. The CDR3 bases are TGCAGCGTTCGACAGGGGTGGATAGATACGCAGTATTTT.